The 21 T cell receptor beta chains below come from one sample, sequenced in a study (dated by TCRdb to the mid-2010s). Tregs were isolated as CD4+CD25+CD127-/low cells. Receptor amplification or capture employed 5' RACE. The sequencer was an Illumina MiSeq. The raw public reads went through TCRdb reprocessing: fastp at Q25, MiXCR clone calling, in-frame beta chains kept. A single entry per CDR3 protein holds the most common genes and DNA from its merged rows. The sample table shows under 65,000 distinct CDR3 sequences, and about a fifth are seen once. The top ten clonotypes cover roughly 2.9% of the sample. The sequencing sample was made of tumor-infiltrating Tregs sorted from the breast tumor. These receptors were collected from a female donor with breast cancer.

V is TRBV6-1 and J is TRBJ2-1, with D possibly TRBD2 on 6 matching bases. Trimming left V 7 bases short and J 7 bases short, with 14 bases between. CDR1 is MNHNS and CDR2 is SASEGT in the germline V gene. The CDR3 sequence is 13 residues long. The CDR3 region has the DNA TGTGCCAGCAACCGCGGGACCACAAATGAGCAGTTCTTC. It specifies CASNRGTTNEQFF.

The rearrangement uses TRBV20-1 and TRBJ1-3, with D hard to call. Germline CDR1 and CDR2: DFQATT and SNEGSKA (reference sequence). The CDR3 spans 13 residues. V was pared by 5 bases and J by 3 bases, with 11 bases between. CDR3 coding DNA: TGCAGTGCTTTCGACCCAAATGGAAACACCATATATTTT. It codes for CSAFDPNGNTIYF.

Comment on this clonotype: One end of the junction is discordant with germline, which a read error may explain. The chain carries TRBV2 and TRBJ1-5, with D unresolved. The CDR3 is 15 residues long. Germline assignment: CDR1 SNHLY and CDR2 FYNNEI. Written as DNA, the CDR3 is TGTGCCAGCAGTGAAGAGGGTACAAGCAATCAACCCCAGCATTTT. Translation: CASSEEGTSNQPQHF.

This clonotype has a handful of counts. The chain has TRBV11-3 and TRBJ2-7, with D perhaps being TRBD1 or TRBD2 (5 bases each). Deletions cut 5 bases from V and 3 bases from J, with 17 bases between. Germline assignment: CDR1 SGHNT and CDR2 YENEEA. The CDR3 runs 15 residues. The CDR3 here is CASSVTSGRNYEQYF. For the CDR3, the DNA is TGTGCCAGCAGCGTGACGTCGGGACGGAACTACGAGCAGTACTTC.

The chain has TRBV6-5 and TRBJ2-7; 9 bases map to TRBD1. This CDR3 region has 15 residues. Germline lookup yields CDR1 MNHEY and CDR2 SVGAGI. With 5 bases clipped from V and 3 bases from J, the junction kept 8 bases outside the gene matches. The CDR3 reads CASSRKGQGHYEQYF. CDR3 bases: TGTGCCAGCAGTCGAAAGGGACAGGGCCACTACGAGCAGTACTTC.

This clonotype has at least ten counts. The J gene is TRBJ2-5, the V gene TRBV6-5, with D perhaps TRBD2 (7 bases). V was pared by 8 bases and J by 5 bases, with 21 bases between. CDR1 is MNHEY and CDR2 is SVGAGI in the germline V gene. There are 15 residues in the CDR3. CDR3 bases: TGTGCCAGCCGTCGCTTAGGGGGGGATTCGGAGACCCAGTACTTC. Its protein is CASRRLGGDSETQYF.

This clonotype was counted only a few times. This chain links TRBV5-1 with TRBJ2-1; D is unclear. CDR1 is SGHRS and CDR2 is YFSETQ in the germline V gene. The CDR3 has 14 amino acids. V gave up 3 bases and J gave up 0 bases, with 7 bases separating them. Here the CDR3 reads CASSSTDSYNEQFF. CDR3 DNA sequence: TGCGCCAGCAGCTCCACAGACTCCTACAATGAGCAGTTCTTC.

This clonotype was observed at least ten times. This chain connects TRBV11-2 to TRBJ2-6; D is perhaps TRBD1 (5 bases). CDR1 and CDR2 (germline): SGHAT, FQNNGV. The CDR3 is 16 amino acids. Trimming took off 5 bases at V and 0 bases at J, with 11 bases between the two ends. Here the CDR3 DNA reads TGTGCCAGCAGCACTTCCAGGGTCTCTGGGGCCAACGTCCTGACTTTC. This encodes CASSTSRVSGANVLTF.

This clonotype was observed many times. J is TRBJ2-7 and V is TRBV12-3 or TRBV12-4; 10 bases match TRBD1. CDR3 length: 18 amino acids. V shed 3 bases and J 3 bases; nucleotides not matched to a gene: 14. CDR3 coding DNA: TGTGCCAGCAGTTTGGGACAGGGGCGATCTCGGACCTTCTACGAGCAGTACTTC. It specifies CASSLGQGRSRTFYEQYF.

The rearrangement uses TRBV7-8 and TRBJ2-2; D is unclear. The CDR3 loop spans 16 amino acids. Trimming pared 0 bases from V and 6 bases from J, leaving 14 bases between. Germline CDR1 reads SGHVS; CDR2 reads FQNEAQ. The CDR3 nucleotides read TGTGCCAGCAGCTTAGCGAGGAACCGCCCTTCCGGGGAGCTGTTTTTT. Translating it yields CASSLARNRPSGELFF. The entire variable domain, with the rest obtained from reference TRBV7-8 and TRBJ2-2, is as follows: GAGVSQSPRYKVAKRGQDVALRCDPISGHVSLFWYQQALGQGPEFLTYFQNEAQLDKSGLPSDRFFAERPEGSVSTLKIQRTQQEDSAVYLCASSLARNRPSGELFFGEGSRLTVL.

Ten or more counts support this clonotype. This chain joins TRBV20-1 and TRBJ1-5; tentatively, D is TRBD1 (5 bases). V was trimmed by 3 bases and J by 9 bases, leaving 12 bases between them. Germline assignment: CDR1 DFQATT and CDR2 SNEGSKA (reference sequence). This CDR3 comprises 12 residues. The CDR3 region is CSASKGVGPQHF. CDR3 bases: TGCAGTGCTAGTAAAGGGGTTGGGCCCCAGCATTTT.

The CDR3 DNA reads as TGTGCCAGCAGCGTAGTCGGGACAGTCGCTGGAAACACCATATATTTT. Protein sequence: CASSVVGTVAGNTIYF. The chain links TRBV9 to TRBJ1-3; TRBD1 agrees at 7 bases. This CDR3 spans 16 amino acids. Trimming cost V 0 bases and J 2 bases; bases outside gene matches: 5. The germline CDR1 and CDR2 sequences are SGDLS and YYNGEE.

This clonotype was detected a few times. The rearrangement joins TRBV7-2 to TRBJ2-7, with TRBD1 as a possible D gene (6 bases). V was cut by 5 bases and J by 6 bases, with 14 bases left in between. The CDR3 has 13 residues. The germline gives CDR1 SGHTA, CDR2 FQGNSA. In DNA form, the CDR3 reads TGTGCCAGCAGCACCTACAGGGACCGCGAGCAGTACTTC. Translating gives CASSTYRDREQYF.

V usage is TRBV7-3 and J usage is TRBJ1-2; a possible D gene is TRBD1 (5 bases). The V end lost 5 bases, the J end lost 6 bases, and 22 bases lay between the germline ends. CDR1 SGHTA and CDR2 FQGTGA come from the germline V gene. The CDR3 is 16 residues long. The CDR3 DNA sequence: TGTGCCAGCAGCCCGAACTCTGGGGGTGTTTCGGATGGCTACACCTTC. It encodes CASSPNSGGVSDGYTF. Variable domain in full (rest from reference TRBV7-3 and TRBJ1-2): GAGVSQTPSNKVTEKGKYVELRCDPISGHTALYWYRQSLGQGPEFLIYFQGTGAADDSGLPNDRFFAVRPEGSVSTLKIQRTERGDSAVYLCASSPNSGGVSDGYTFGSGTRLTVV.

This clonotype was found a few times. The rearrangement uses TRBV7-9 and TRBJ1-1; maybe TRBD1 (5 bases). CDR3 length: 13 residues. Germline-derived CDR1 and CDR2 are SEHNR and FQNEAQ (reference sequence). V was cut by 1 base and J by 5 bases, with 8 bases left in between. The chain's CDR3 is CASSLDGGTEAFF. The DNA for the CDR3 is TGTGCCAGCAGCTTAGATGGGGGGACTGAAGCTTTCTTT.

The chain carries TRBV5-1 and TRBJ2-3, with D unresolved. Trimming stripped 4 bases from V and 0 bases from J, with 9 bases between. The CDR3 is made up of 14 amino acids. The germline CDR1 and CDR2 sequences are SGHRS and YFSETQ. This CDR3 reads CASSPDPSTDTQYF. DNA of the CDR3: TGCGCCAGCAGCCCTGACCCTAGCACAGATACGCAGTATTTT.

Regarding this clonotype: The junction does not match germline at one end; this may be a read error. The chain has TRBV5-1 and TRBJ1-1, with D uncertain. This CDR3 is built from 14 residues. Germline V gene sequence: CDR1 SGHRS, CDR2 YFSETQ. CDR3 sequence reads: CAGSLAAANTEAFF. For the CDR3, the DNA is TGCGCCGGCAGCTTGGCCGCCGCGAACACTGAAGCTTTCTTT.

V gene TRBV13 combines with J gene TRBJ1-1; D call uncertain. The germline gives CDR1 PRHDT, CDR2 FYEKMQ (reference sequence). There are 15 residues in the CDR3. V lost 3 bases and J lost 4, with 15 bases in between. CDR3 nucleotides: TGTGCCAGCAGCTTCCCTCCTGCGAGGCGCACTGAAGCTTTCTTT. Encoded protein: CASSFPPARRTEAFF.

This clonotype was recorded at least ten times. The chain joins TRBV20-1 to TRBJ1-5; the D is unclear. The germline V and J ends were trimmed by 3 bases and 2 bases, with 14 bases remaining between them. This CDR3 is built from 15 residues. Germline V CDR1 and CDR2: DFQATT, SNEGSKA (reference sequence). In nucleotides, the CDR3 is TGCAGTGCTAGGCGGCCAGACCTAGGCAATCAGCCCCAGCATTTT. This codes for CSARRPDLGNQPQHF.

This clonotype was picked up one time. No conserved phenylalanine or tryptophan ends this CDR3, so it is likely a read error. The rearrangement uses TRBV7-6 and TRBJ2-2; TRBD1 matches at 7 bases. Germline CDR1 SGHVS, CDR2 FNYEAQ. CDR3 length: 15 residues. With 7 bases clipped from V and 6 bases from J, the junction kept 11 bases outside the gene matches. CDR3 protein: CASKALGQAPGELFS. CDR3 DNA: TGTGCCAGCAAAGCTCTCGGACAGGCTCCCGGGGAGCTGTTTTCT.

At least ten counts were recorded for this clonotype. V and J are TRBV12-3 or TRBV12-4 and TRBJ2-5, with D unresolved. This CDR3 contains 12 residues. The V end lost 6 bases, the J end lost 4 bases, and 9 bases lay between the germline ends. This CDR3 reads CASSPQRETQYF. The DNA of the CDR3 is TGTGCCAGCAGCCCTCAACGAGAGACCCAGTACTTC.